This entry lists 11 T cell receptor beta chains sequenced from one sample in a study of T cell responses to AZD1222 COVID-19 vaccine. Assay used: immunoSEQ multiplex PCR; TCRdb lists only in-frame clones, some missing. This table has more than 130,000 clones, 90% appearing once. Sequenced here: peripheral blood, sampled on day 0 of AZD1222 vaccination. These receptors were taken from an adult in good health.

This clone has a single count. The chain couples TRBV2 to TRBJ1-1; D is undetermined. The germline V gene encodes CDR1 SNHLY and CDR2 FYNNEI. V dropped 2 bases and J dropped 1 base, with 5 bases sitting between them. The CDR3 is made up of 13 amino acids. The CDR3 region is CASSERGNTEAFF. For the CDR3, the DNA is TGTGCCAGCAGTGAAAGAGGGAACACTGAAGCTTTCTTT.

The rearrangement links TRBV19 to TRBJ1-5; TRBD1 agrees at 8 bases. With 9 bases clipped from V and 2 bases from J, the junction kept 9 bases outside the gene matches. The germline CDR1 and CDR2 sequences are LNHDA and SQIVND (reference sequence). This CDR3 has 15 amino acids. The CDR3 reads CASRDRGRGNQPQHF. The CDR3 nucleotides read TGTGCCAGCAGAGACAGGGGTCGGGGCAATCAGCCCCAGCATTTT.

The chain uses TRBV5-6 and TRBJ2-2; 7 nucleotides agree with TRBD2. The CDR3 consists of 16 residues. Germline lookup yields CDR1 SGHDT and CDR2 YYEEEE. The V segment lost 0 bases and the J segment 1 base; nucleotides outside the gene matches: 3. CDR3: CASSLDPSGNTGELFF. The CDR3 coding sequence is TGTGCCAGCAGCTTGGATCCTAGCGGGAACACCGGGGAGCTGTTTTTT. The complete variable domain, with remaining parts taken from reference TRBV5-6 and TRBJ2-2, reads DAGVTQSPTHLIKTRGQQVTLRCSPKSGHDTVSWYQQALGQGPQFIFQYYEEEERQRGNFPDRFSGHQFPNYSSELNVNALLLGDSALYLCASSLDPSGNTGELFFGEGSRLTVL.

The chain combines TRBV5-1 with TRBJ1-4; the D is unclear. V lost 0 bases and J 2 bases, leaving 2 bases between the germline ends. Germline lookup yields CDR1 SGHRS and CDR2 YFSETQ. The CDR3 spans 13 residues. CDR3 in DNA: TGCGCCAGCAGCTTGGGGACTAATGAAAAACTGTTTTTT. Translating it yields CASSLGTNEKLFF.

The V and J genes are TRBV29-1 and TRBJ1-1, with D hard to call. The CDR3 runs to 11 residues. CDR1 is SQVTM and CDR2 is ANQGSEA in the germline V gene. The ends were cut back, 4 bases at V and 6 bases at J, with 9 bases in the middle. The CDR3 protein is CSVGMGAEAFF. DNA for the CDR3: TGCAGCGTTGGGATGGGAGCTGAAGCTTTCTTT.

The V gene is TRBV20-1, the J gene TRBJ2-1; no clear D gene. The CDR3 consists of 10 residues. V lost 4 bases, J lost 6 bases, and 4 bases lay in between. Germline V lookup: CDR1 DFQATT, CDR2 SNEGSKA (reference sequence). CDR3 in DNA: TGCAGTGCTATTGGCAATGAGCAGTTCTTC. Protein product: CSAIGNEQFF.

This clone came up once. The DNA for the CDR3 is TGTGCCAGCAGCTTAGTGGCGGGGGGCCTCGGGGCCAACGTCCTGACTTTC. This gives the protein CASSLVAGGLGANVLTF. The chain combines TRBV11-2 with TRBJ2-6, with 8 bases matching TRBD2. Germline V gives CDR1 SGHAT, CDR2 FQNNGV. The junction had 6 bases not matched to a gene; V was cut back by 1 base and J by 4 bases. This CDR3 is built from 17 residues.

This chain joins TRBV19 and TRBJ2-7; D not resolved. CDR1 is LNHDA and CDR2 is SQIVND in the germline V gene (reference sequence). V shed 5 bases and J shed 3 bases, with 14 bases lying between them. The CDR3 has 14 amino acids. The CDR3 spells CASSWVLRGYEQYF. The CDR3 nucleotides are TGTGCCAGTAGTTGGGTTCTCCGAGGCTACGAGCAGTACTTC.

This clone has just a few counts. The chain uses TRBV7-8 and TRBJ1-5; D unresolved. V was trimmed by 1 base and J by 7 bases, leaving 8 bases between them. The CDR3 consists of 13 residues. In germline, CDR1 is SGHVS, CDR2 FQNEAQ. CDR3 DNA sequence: TGTGCCAGCAGCTTAGTAATGAACCAGCCCCAGCATTTT. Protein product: CASSLVMNQPQHF. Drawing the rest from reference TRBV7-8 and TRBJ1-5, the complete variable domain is GAGVSQSPRYKVAKRGQDVALRCDPISGHVSLFWYQQALGQGPEFLTYFQNEAQLDKSGLPSDRFFAERPEGSVSTLKIQRTQQEDSAVYLCASSLVMNQPQHFGDGTRLSIL.

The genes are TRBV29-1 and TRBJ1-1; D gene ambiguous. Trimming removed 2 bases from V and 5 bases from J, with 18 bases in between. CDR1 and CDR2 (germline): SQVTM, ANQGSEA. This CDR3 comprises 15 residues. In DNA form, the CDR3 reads TGCAGCGTTGAAATGATAGGACGTTCGGAAACTGAAGCTTTCTTT. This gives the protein CSVEMIGRSETEAFF.

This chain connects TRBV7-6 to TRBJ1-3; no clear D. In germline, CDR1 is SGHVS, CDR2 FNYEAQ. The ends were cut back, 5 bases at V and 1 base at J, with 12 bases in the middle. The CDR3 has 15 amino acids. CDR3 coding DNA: TGTGCCAGCAGCGACCCGTTCGAATCTGGAAACACCATATATTTT. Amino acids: CASSDPFESGNTIYF.